This TCR beta chain was obtained from a study of blood T cell repertoires in COVID-19. Turning to the study itself: The study drew acute and convalescent COVID-19 samples from the United States, Italy and Spain. PBMCs, B-cell-depleted T cells, or T cells provided the cDNA or gDNA that made up the material.

Trimming took off 4 bases at V and 0 bases at J, with 19 bases between the two ends. Germline lookup yields CDR1 SGHRS and CDR2 YFSETQ. This CDR3 spans 17 amino acids. Per the authors' pipeline: Amplification from reference gene primers served as the basis for estimated nucleated cell counts. Libraries were prepared by immunoSEQ multiplex PCR; TCRdb keeps only in-frame clonotypes and omits some of them. That table furnishes V, J and clone size, whereas the DNA furnished D and trimming. The sample has roughly 120,000 clones; approximately 91% are singletons. The sample was peripheral blood. The TCR was taken from a woman aged 70-85 years who had recovered from COVID-19. This chain uses TRBV5-1 with TRBJ1-1, with TRBD1 as a possible D gene (5 bases). The CDR3 nucleotides are TGCGCCAGCAGCCCGGGGGGGTCCTCGGGGATGAACACTGAAGCTTTCTTT. Its translation is CASSPGGSSGMNTEAFF. The full variable domain, rest sourced from reference TRBV5-1 and TRBJ1-1, is KAGVTQTPRYLIKTRGQQVTLSCSPISGHRSVSWYQQTPGQGLQFLFEYFSETQRNKGNFPGRFSGRQFSNSRSEMNVSTLELGDSALYLCASSPGGSSGMNTEAFFGQGTRLTVV.